This T cell receptor (beta chain) was recovered during a study of regulatory T cells in long-lasting Graves disease. This clonotype was seen only a few times. The antigen is unknown. The junction differs from germline at one of its ends, possibly a read error. Time point in this sample: newly diagnosed GD, antithyroid drugs for less than 3 months. From RNA extracted from PBMCs, the TCR library was made. The CDR3 runs to 14 residues. Germline V lookup: CDR1 MNHNS, CDR2 SASEGT. Arm-PCR with iRepertoire HTBI primers amplified the CDR3 regions for these TCR beta libraries. Each CDR3 protein is one row after TCRdb ran MiXCR on the multiplex PCR reads. Among hundreds of thousands of distinct CDR3 sequences listed, 15% to 20% were seen once. Study conclusions and caveats: Newly diagnosed Graves' patients exceeded persistent ones in TCR diversity. A reduction in accuracy may have resulted from the small sample size.

These same data were also listed under a study on T cells in Graves' hyperthyroidism and ophthalmopathy. As that report states: Primed by the HTBI set, a first-round RT-PCR was run on the TCR CDR3. Blood also carried most thyroid clonotypes expanded above 0.001.

The input for sequencing was peripheral blood mononuclear cells (PBMCs), taken at new diagnosis, from a patient treated with antithyroid drugs. The chain links TRBV6-1 to TRBJ1-1; D not certain. This clonotype was obtained from a young man with Graves disease. Here the CDR3 DNA reads TGTGCCAGCAGTCAAGCGAGCATGAACACTGAAGCTTTCTTT. Its protein is CASSQASMNTEAFF.